This T cell receptor (beta chain) emerged from a study of T cell responses to AZD1222 COVID-19 vaccine. General study findings and limits: Breadth and depth of Spike-specific TCRs rose after two AZD1222 doses. The donor group comprised mostly white British people and more females; the analysis possibly underestimated clonal diversity. CD4 TCRs linked to vaccination spanned spike, dominating at 160-218 and 743-854.

As concerns this clone: What it binds is unknown.

Only in-frame clones appear in the TCRdb table, and some are missing; sequencing was by immunoSEQ multiplex PCR. The sample contains some 170,000 clones, roughly nine tenths of which appear only once. Germline V gives CDR1 LNHNV, CDR2 YYDKDF (reference sequence). The CDR3 has 13 amino acids. The V and J ends lost 1 base and 6 bases respectively, with 7 bases between them. The chain couples TRBV15 to TRBJ2-1; D may be TRBD2 (5 bases). Sequences were derived from peripheral blood, sampled on day 0 of AZD1222 vaccination. This clonotype was sampled from an adult in good health. CDR3 bases: TGTGCCACCAGCAGAGTTGAGGGCAATGAGCAGTTCTTC. It encodes CATSRVEGNEQFF.